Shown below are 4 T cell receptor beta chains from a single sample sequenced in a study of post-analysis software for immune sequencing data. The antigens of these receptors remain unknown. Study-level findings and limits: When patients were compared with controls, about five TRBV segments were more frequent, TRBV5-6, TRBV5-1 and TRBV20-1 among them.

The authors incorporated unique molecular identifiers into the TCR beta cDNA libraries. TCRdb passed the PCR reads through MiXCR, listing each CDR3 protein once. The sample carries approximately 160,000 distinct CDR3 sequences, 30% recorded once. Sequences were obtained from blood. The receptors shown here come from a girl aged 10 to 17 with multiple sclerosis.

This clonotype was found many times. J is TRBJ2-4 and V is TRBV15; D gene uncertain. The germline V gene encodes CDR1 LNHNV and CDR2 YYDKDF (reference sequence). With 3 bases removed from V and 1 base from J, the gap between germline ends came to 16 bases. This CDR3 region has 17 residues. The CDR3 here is CATSRTGLSRAKNIQYF. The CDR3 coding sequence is TGTGCCACCAGCAGGACTGGATTAAGTCGGGCCAAAAACATTCAGTACTTC.

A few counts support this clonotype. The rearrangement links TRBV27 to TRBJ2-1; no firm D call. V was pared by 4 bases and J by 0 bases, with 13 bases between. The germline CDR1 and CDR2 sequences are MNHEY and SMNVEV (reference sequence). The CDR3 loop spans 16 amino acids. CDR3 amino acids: CASSSLAASSYNEQFF. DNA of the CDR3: TGTGCCAGCAGTTCGCTGGCAGCTAGCTCCTACAATGAGCAGTTCTTC.

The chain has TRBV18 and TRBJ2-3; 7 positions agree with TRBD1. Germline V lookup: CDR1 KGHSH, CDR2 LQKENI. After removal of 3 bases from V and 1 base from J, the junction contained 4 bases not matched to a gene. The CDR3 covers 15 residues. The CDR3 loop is CASSPTGAGTDTQYF. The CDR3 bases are TGTGCCAGCTCACCTACAGGGGCCGGCACAGATACGCAGTATTTT.

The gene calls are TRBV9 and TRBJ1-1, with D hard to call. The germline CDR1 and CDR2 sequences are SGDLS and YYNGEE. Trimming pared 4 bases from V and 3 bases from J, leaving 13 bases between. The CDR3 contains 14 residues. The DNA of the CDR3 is TGTGCCAGCAGCCCCCTGGCGGGATACACTGAAGCTTTCTTT. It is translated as CASSPLAGYTEAFF.